Listed below are T cell receptor beta chains from one sample, sequenced in a study of blood T cell repertoires in COVID-19. Using immunoSEQ multiplex PCR, the repertoire was profiled, and TCRdb retains in-frame clones only, with some absent. The table lists 200,000 to 250,000 clones, nearly 90% of them singletons. Sequencing input: PBMCs or T cells enriched from blood (not recorded which). The receptors stem from a man aged 30 to 39 who had recovered from COVID-19. The CDR3 runs from the conserved cysteine through the conserved F or W. Each record gives: D gene, clone size, J gene, V gene, CDR3 protein, CDR3 DNA. A D gene is named only where the DNA matches it firmly. Clone sizes are given selectively: once, few, many, or a class where the clone is expanded.

D gene: TRBD1
clone size: NA
J gene: TRBJ1-2
V gene: TRBV6-5
CDR3 protein: CASSPSGQGRGGYTF
CDR3 DNA: TGTGCCAGCAGTCCCTCGGGACAGGGGAGGGGTGGCTACACCTTC

D gene: NA
clone size: NA
J gene: TRBJ1-2
V gene: TRBV12-3/TRBV12-4
CDR3 protein: CASREGQVYGYTF
CDR3 DNA: TGTGCCAGCAGGGAGGGGCAGGTCTATGGCTACACCTTC

D gene: NA
clone size: few
J gene: TRBJ1-2
V gene: TRBV30
CDR3 protein: CAWNRGTLGYTF
CDR3 DNA: TGTGCCTGGAACCGAGGGACTTTAGGGTACACCTTC

D gene: NA
clone size: NA
J gene: TRBJ1-6
V gene: TRBV19
CDR3 protein: CASRDSRDTDSPLHF
CDR3 DNA: TGTGCCAGTAGAGACTCCCGGGACACTGATTCACCCCTCCACTTT

D gene: TRBD1
clone size: NA
J gene: TRBJ2-1
V gene: TRBV28
CDR3 protein: CASSPRQGLANEQFF
CDR3 DNA: TGTGCCAGCAGTCCCCGACAGGGCCTCGCGAATGAGCAGTTCTTC

D gene: NA
clone size: few
J gene: TRBJ1-2
V gene: TRBV5-1
CDR3 protein: CASSLERGGRGYTF
CDR3 DNA: TGCGCCAGCAGCTTGGAAAGGGGAGGAAGGGGCTACACCTTC

D gene: NA
clone size: NA
J gene: TRBJ2-5
V gene: TRBV11-2
CDR3 protein: CASRTQGGRATQYF
CDR3 DNA: TGTGCCAGCAGGACTCAAGGGGGGAGGGCGACCCAGTACTTC

D gene: NA
clone size: few
J gene: TRBJ1-1
V gene: TRBV3-1/TRBV3-2
CDR3 protein: CASSQSPVQAFF
CDR3 DNA: TGTGCCAGCAGCCAAAGTCCTGTTCAGGCTTTCTTT

D gene: TRBD2
clone size: once
J gene: TRBJ2-1
V gene: TRBV7-9
CDR3 protein: CASSSPTSGSVDEQFF
CDR3 DNA: TGTGCCAGCAGCTCTCCGACTAGCGGGAGTGTGGATGAGCAGTTCTTC

D gene: NA
clone size: few
J gene: TRBJ2-3
V gene: TRBV5-1
CDR3 protein: CASSFTDTSTDTQYF
CDR3 DNA: TGCGCCAGCAGCTTTACAGATACTAGCACAGATACGCAGTATTTT

D gene: NA
clone size: NA
J gene: TRBJ2-7
V gene: TRBV2
CDR3 protein: CASELIPYEQYF
CDR3 DNA: TGTGCCAGTGAACTGATTCCCTACGAGCAGTACTTC

D gene: NA
clone size: NA
J gene: TRBJ2-7
V gene: TRBV12-3/TRBV12-4
CDR3 protein: CASSLTLEYEQYF
CDR3 DNA: TGTGCCAGCAGTTTAACTTTGGAGTACGAGCAGTACTTC

D gene: NA
clone size: NA
J gene: TRBJ2-1
V gene: TRBV19
CDR3 protein: CASSMNGGSGNEQFF
CDR3 DNA: TGTGCCAGTAGTATGAATGGAGGTTCAGGCAATGAGCAGTTCTTC

D gene: TRBD1
clone size: NA
J gene: TRBJ2-7
V gene: TRBV4-1
CDR3 protein: CASSLETGATYEQYF
CDR3 DNA: TGCGCCAGCAGCCTGGAGACAGGGGCGACCTACGAGCAGTACTTC

D gene: NA
clone size: NA
J gene: TRBJ1-1
V gene: TRBV7-2
CDR3 protein: CASSLGTATFF
CDR3 DNA: TGTGCCAGCAGCTTGGGGACTGCCACTTTCTTT

D gene: NA
clone size: NA
J gene: TRBJ2-1
V gene: TRBV5-1
CDR3 protein: CASSLVVDSGEQFF
CDR3 DNA: TGCGCCAGCAGCTTGGTAGTAGATTCGGGTGAGCAGTTCTTC

D gene: NA
clone size: NA
J gene: TRBJ2-7
V gene: TRBV19
CDR3 protein: CASSIGGSYEQYF
CDR3 DNA: TGTGCCAGTAGTATCGGCGGCTCCTACGAGCAGTACTTC

D gene: NA
clone size: NA
J gene: TRBJ2-5
V gene: TRBV5-1
CDR3 protein: CASSLGQGDETQYF
CDR3 DNA: TGCGCCAGCAGCTTGGGCCAGGGCGATGAGACCCAGTACTTC